This record concerns one T cell receptor beta chain sequence. Antigen: not known. The data stem from a study of cytomegalovirus exposure and HLA in healthy donors. CDR3 length: 16 amino acids. CDR1 is SGHRS and CDR2 is YFSETQ in the germline V gene. The V and J ends lost 5 bases and 1 base, in that order; junction bases with no gene match: 7. The PCR used 60 Vbeta and 13 Jbeta primers. Repertoires were generated with immunoSEQ multiplex PCR, while TCRdb's copy carries only in-frame clones and drops some. There are about 120,000 clones in the sample; under 80% occur only once, and 30% lies in the top ten. Points from the study as a whole: The authors later linked a missense DCLRE1C variant to TCR beta V- and J-gene trimming. Researchers catalogued approximately 170 TCR beta chains as cytomegalovirus-associated.

The source is a man between 60 and 70 years old in good health and CMV-seropositive. The chain links TRBV5-1 to TRBJ2-1; 9 bases line up with TRBD1. Sequencing was carried out using PBMCs. CDR3 in DNA: TGCGCCAGCAGACCCCGACAGGGGGGGTCCTACAATGAGCAGTTCTTC. Protein product: CASRPRQGGSYNEQFF.